This T cell receptor beta chain was recovered during a study of patients with pleural tuberculosis. The ends were cut back, 2 bases at V and 7 bases at J, with 6 bases in the middle. This CDR3 has 12 residues. TCRdb reprocessed the reads with MiXCR, giving one entry per CDR3 protein. The sample lists about 29,000 distinct CDR3 sequences, 18% seen once, with about 3.5% in the top ten. This clonotype was picked up many times. The sequencing sample was made of peripheral blood. This clonotype was sampled from a human donor with pleural tuberculosis. This rearrangement joins TRBV12-3 or TRBV12-4 to TRBJ2-1; D uncertain. CDR3 bases: TGTGCCAGCAGTTTATCTCTTAATGAGCAGTTCTTC. This gives the protein CASSLSLNEQFF.